The entry that follows covers one T cell receptor beta chain sequence. As yet, its antigen is unknown. The data are from a study of immune evolution from preneoplasia to lung adenocarcinoma. Overall study findings and caveats: From normal lung to invasive adenocarcinoma, top clone frequencies appeared to decrease.

The data were produced by immunoSEQ multiplex PCR, yet TCRdb's version contains in-frame clones alone and is incomplete. Among several thousand clones listed, 82% were seen once. The CDR3 runs 13 residues. Germline V gene sequence: CDR1 MNHNS, CDR2 SASEGT. V was clipped by 0 bases and J by 5 bases, with 7 bases between them. The material sequenced was FFPE minimally invasive lung adenocarcinoma tissue. The chain employs TRBV6-1 and TRBJ1-1; D is unclear. The clonotype comes from a person in their 70s with lung adenocarcinoma. CDR3: CASSEARGTEAFF. In DNA, the CDR3 is TGTGCCAGCAGTGAAGCACGAGGGACTGAAGCTTTCTTT.